Included here is one TCR beta chain sequence, with context. Its target is unknown. Individuals who donated were healthy Caucasians from Russia aged about 6 to 90. Researchers report isolating at least 6.5 million PBMCs per sample. This entry is derived from a study of blood T cells in healthy people across ages. The V segment lost 6 bases and the J segment 1 base; nucleotides outside the gene matches: 3. Germline V gives CDR1 ENHRY, CDR2 SYGVKD. The CDR3 is made up of 14 amino acids. A J-beta primer mix and a sample-barcoded 5' primer were used in a second PCR of about 7 to 11 cycles. A tag from a template-switch adaptor with 12 random nucleotides marked each cDNA molecule. TCRdb reprocessed the 5' RACE reads via MiXCR and lists one record per CDR3 protein. Of more than 800,000 distinct CDR3 sequences listed, less than 50% are singletons. The study's findings and limits: Unsorted PBMCs ruled out conclusive naive versus antigen-experienced comparison.

This receptor was identified in a woman between 55 and 75 years old in good health. The rearrangement uses TRBV10-3 and TRBJ2-7, with TRBD2 matching over 10 bases. Sequencing input: blood. Here the CDR3 reads CAIRWTSGSYEQYF. The DNA for the CDR3 is TGTGCCATCAGATGGACTAGCGGATCCTACGAGCAGTACTTC.